Listed here are 16 T cell receptor beta chains from one sample, sequenced in a study of blood T cell repertoires in COVID-19. TCRdb keeps only in-frame clones here, not all; method: immunoSEQ multiplex PCR. Of about 41,000 clones listed, 88% are singletons. Sequencing was carried out using peripheral blood. All receptors derive from a human donor in a cohort sampled during active COVID-19.

The chain uses TRBV28 and TRBJ2-1; TRBD2 might be the D (6 bases). Germline CDR1 is MDHEN and CDR2 is SYDVKM. The CDR3 has 11 amino acids. V lost 5 bases to trimming and J lost 9 bases, with 8 bases between them. The CDR3 bases are TGTGCCAGCAGTCGGGAGCTTGAGCAGTTCTTC. This encodes CASSRELEQFF.

The rearrangement joins TRBV5-1 to TRBJ1-2; tentatively, D is TRBD1 (6 bases). V dropped 0 bases and J dropped 5 bases, with 14 bases sitting between them. The CDR3 loop spans 15 amino acids. Germline V gene data show CDR1 as SGHRS and CDR2 as YFSETQ. In DNA, the CDR3 is TGCGCCAGCAGCTTGGCAGGATCAGGGGAGTATGGCTACACCTTC. Translating gives CASSLAGSGEYGYTF.

The V and J genes are TRBV28 and TRBJ2-7; 11 nucleotides align to TRBD1. Germline V lookup: CDR1 MDHEN, CDR2 SYDVKM. Trimming cost V 2 bases and J 6 bases; bases outside gene matches: 12. CDR3 length: 17 residues. Here the CDR3 reads CASSLVGVGQGASEQYF. For the CDR3, the DNA is TGTGCCAGCAGTTTAGTTGGGGTAGGACAGGGGGCTTCCGAGCAGTACTTC.

Here the CDR3 DNA reads TGTGCCAGTAGTATGCGGGAGGGCCCATCTTATACCTACGAGCAGTACTTC. This codes for CASSMREGPSYTYEQYF. This chain connects TRBV19 to TRBJ2-7; 9 bases line up with TRBD2. This CDR3 is 17 amino acids long. The V and J ends lost 3 bases and 2 bases, in that order; junction bases with no gene match: 11. Germline V gives CDR1 LNHDA, CDR2 SQIVND (reference sequence).

V gene TRBV7-2 combines with J gene TRBJ2-1; TRBD1 might be the D (6 bases). Germline assignment: CDR1 SGHTA and CDR2 FQGNSA. V was cut by 5 bases and J by 14 bases, with 22 bases left in between. CDR3 size: 14 residues. In DNA form, the CDR3 reads TGTGCCAGCAGCAACTTATCTGGTACAGGGAAGAAGTTCTTC. Residues: CASSNLSGTGKKFF.

The chain couples TRBV7-9 to TRBJ1-2; no firm D call. Germline V gene lookup returns CDR1 SEHNR and CDR2 FQNEAQ (reference sequence). Trimming took off 1 base at V and 4 bases at J, with 4 bases between the two ends. The CDR3 extends over 12 amino acids. The CDR3, as DNA: TGTGCCAGCAGCTTAGACGGCTATGGCTACACCTTC. Its protein product is CASSLDGYGYTF. The full variable domain, in which reference TRBV7-9 and TRBJ1-2 provide the parts outside the CDR3, is DTGVSQNPRHKITKRGQNVTFRCDPISEHNRLYWYRQTLGQGPEFLTYFQNEAQLEKSRLLSDRFSAERPKGSFSTLEIQRTEQGDSAMYLCASSLDGYGYTFGSGTRLTVV.

The CDR3 DNA reads as TGTGCCAGCAGTTCAAATCGCGGGAGAGGCAATGAGCAGTTCTTC. This sequence encodes CASSSNRGRGNEQFF. V usage is TRBV27 and J usage is TRBJ2-1, with TRBD2 matching over 7 bases. Germline V gene lookup returns CDR1 MNHEY and CDR2 SMNVEV (reference sequence). This CDR3 is built from 15 residues. With V trimmed by 4 bases and J by 6 bases, 9 bases remained unmatched.

In nucleotides, the CDR3 is TGTGCCAGCAGGGAGAGTCAGCCCCAGCATTTT. It yields the protein CASRESQPQHF. The chain couples TRBV6-7 to TRBJ1-5, with unresolved D. TRBV6-7 is placed among ORFs of uncertain function. V was trimmed by 6 bases and J by 6 bases, leaving 6 bases between them. This CDR3 spans 11 amino acids.

V and J are TRBV4-1 and TRBJ2-7, with unresolved D. CDR1 MGHRA and CDR2 YSYEKL come from the germline V gene. The CDR3 runs to 14 residues. Trimming removed 0 bases from V and 3 bases from J, with 9 bases in between. CDR3 DNA: TGCGCCAGCAGCCAAGATCTCTTCGGCTACGAGCAGTACTTC. Protein: CASSQDLFGYEQYF.

This sequence joins TRBV4-2 and TRBJ2-5; 7 bases match TRBD1. The V segment lost 1 base and the J segment 4 bases; nucleotides outside the gene matches: 3. Germline lookup yields CDR1 LGHNA and CDR2 YNFKEQ. This CDR3 contains 14 residues. CDR3 protein: CASSQVAGGETQYF. CDR3 sequence (DNA): TGTGCCAGCAGCCAAGTTGCAGGGGGAGAGACCCAGTACTTC.

This rearrangement joins TRBV7-6 to TRBJ2-7, with TRBD1 matching 10 bases. Trimming took 4 bases from V and 5 from J; bases not matched to a gene: 17. The V gene's germline CDR1 is SGHVS and CDR2 FNYEAQ. This CDR3 comprises 18 residues. Here the CDR3 reads CASSYAETGTGVVDEQYF. DNA of the CDR3: TGTGCCAGCAGCTACGCAGAGACCGGGACAGGGGTGGTCGACGAGCAGTACTTC.

This sequence joins TRBV10-2 and TRBJ1-5; 9 nucleotides align to TRBD1. The germline gives CDR1 WSHSY, CDR2 SAAADI. The CDR3 runs to 15 residues. V lost 1 base to trimming and J lost 6 bases; unmatched junction nucleotides: 4. The CDR3 reads CASSEWTGVGQPQHF. CDR3 in DNA: TGCGCCAGCAGTGAGTGGACAGGGGTGGGTCAGCCCCAGCATTTT.

The chain carries TRBV7-2 and TRBJ2-7; the D gene is possibly TRBD2 (5 bases). Germline V gene sequence: CDR1 SGHTA, CDR2 FQGNSA. This CDR3 has 13 amino acids. V was pared by 3 bases and J by 3 bases, with 9 bases between. The DNA of the CDR3 is TGTGCCAGCAGCTTCGGAGGCGGCTACGAGCAGTACTTC. Translating it yields CASSFGGGYEQYF.

A few counts support this clone. This chain uses TRBV5-1 with TRBJ2-7; maybe TRBD2 (5 bases). The V and J ends lost 5 bases and 3 bases respectively, with 15 bases between them. The CDR3 extends over 14 amino acids. CDR1 SGHRS and CDR2 YFSETQ come from the germline V gene. DNA for the CDR3: TGCGCCAGCAGTCCGGGAATCTCCATCTACGAGCAGTACTTC. Its translation: CASSPGISIYEQYF.

This rearrangement joins TRBV6-2 or TRBV6-3 to TRBJ2-3; 8 bases line up with TRBD1. With V trimmed by 2 bases and J by 1 base, 5 bases remained unmatched. The germline V gene has CDR1 MNHEY and CDR2 SVGEGT. This CDR3 has 16 residues. The CDR3: CASSYGTGEGTDTQYF. The CDR3 nucleotides read TGTGCCAGCAGTTACGGGACAGGTGAAGGCACAGATACGCAGTATTTT.

This rearrangement joins TRBV29-1 to TRBJ1-1; TRBD1 agrees at 7 bases. The CDR3 length is 13 residues. J was trimmed by 5 bases and V by 4 bases; bases with no gene match: 7. Germline loops: CDR1 SQVTM, CDR2 ANQGSEA. CDR3 sequence: CSVVGPGQTEAFF. CDR3 coding DNA: TGCAGCGTTGTAGGCCCGGGACAGACTGAAGCTTTCTTT.